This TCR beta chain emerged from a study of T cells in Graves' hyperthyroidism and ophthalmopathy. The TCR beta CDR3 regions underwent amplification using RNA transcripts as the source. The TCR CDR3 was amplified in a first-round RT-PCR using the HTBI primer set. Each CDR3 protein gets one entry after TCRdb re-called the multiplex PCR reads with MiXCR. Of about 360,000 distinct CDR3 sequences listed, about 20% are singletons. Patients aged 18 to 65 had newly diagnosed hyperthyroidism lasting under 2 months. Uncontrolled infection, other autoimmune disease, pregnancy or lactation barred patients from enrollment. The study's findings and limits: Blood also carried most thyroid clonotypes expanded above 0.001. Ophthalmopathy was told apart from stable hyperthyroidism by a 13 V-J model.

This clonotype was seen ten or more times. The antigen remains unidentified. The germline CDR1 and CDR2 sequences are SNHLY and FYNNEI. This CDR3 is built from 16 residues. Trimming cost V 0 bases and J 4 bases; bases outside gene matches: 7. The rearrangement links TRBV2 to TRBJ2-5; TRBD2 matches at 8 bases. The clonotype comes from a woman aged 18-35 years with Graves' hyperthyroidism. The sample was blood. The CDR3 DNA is TGTGCCAGCAGTGAAGCGCTGTTAGCGGGGATAGAGACCCAGTACTTC. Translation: CASSEALLAGIETQYF.